A selection of T cell receptor beta chains follows, all from one sample in a study of control samples from healthy donors and cancer patients. Some clones are missing from TCRdb's copy, which holds only in-frame ones; the method was immunoSEQ multiplex PCR. The sample records about 190,000 clones, approximately 90% being singletons. Sequenced: blood. These receptors were taken from a man under 40 in good health. Each CDR3 is given with its conserved first and last residue. Each record gives: V gene, D gene, clone size, J gene, CDR3 protein, CDR3 DNA. D genes are given only for firm matches. Not every row has a clone size; where given, it reads once, few, many or a size class.

TRBV10-1	TRBD1	-	TRBJ2-7	CASSRDRVGEQYF	TGCGCCAGCAGCCGGGACAGGGTAGGCGAGCAGTACTTC
TRBV3-1/TRBV3-2	-	once	TRBJ1-1	CASSPRDGNTEAFF	TGTGCCAGCAGCCCTCGGGACGGGAACACTGAAGCTTTCTTT
TRBV11-2	-	-	TRBJ1-4	CASSSPTGTGEKLFF	TGTGCCAGCAGCTCACCCACCGGGACGGGTGAAAAACTGTTTTTT
TRBV15	-	-	TRBJ1-1	CATNVGAEDAFF	TGTGCCACTAACGTAGGGGCCGAGGACGCTTTCTTT
TRBV6-1	-	-	TRBJ1-4	CASSEATATNEKLFF	TGTGCCAGCAGTGAAGCCACAGCAACTAATGAAAAACTGTTTTTT
TRBV19	-	-	TRBJ2-1	CASSIVPDTSYNEQFF	TGTGCCAGTAGTATAGTTCCGGACACATCGTACAATGAGCAGTTCTTC
TRBV5-1	-	-	TRBJ2-3	CASSLGRSGIRTDTQYF	TGCGCCAGCAGCTTGGGCCGATCAGGGATTCGGACAGATACGCAGTATTTT
TRBV7-9	-	-	TRBJ2-1	CASSLDLNNEQFF	TGTGCCAGCAGCTTAGACCTTAACAATGAGCAGTTCTTC
TRBV10-3	TRBD1	-	TRBJ1-6	CAISAQGANSPLHF	TGTGCCATCAGTGCACAGGGGGCTAATTCACCCCTCCACTTT
TRBV30	TRBD2	-	TRBJ2-1	CAWSVSGGDYNEQFF	TGTGCCTGGAGTGTTAGCGGGGGGGATTACAATGAGCAGTTCTTC
TRBV27	-	-	TRBJ1-6	CASSIGGKSPLHF	TGTGCCAGCAGTATAGGAGGGAAATCACCCCTCCACTTT
TRBV5-4	TRBD1	-	TRBJ1-2	CATTGVSGYTF	TGTGCCACAACAGGGGTCTCTGGCTACACCTTC
TRBV15	-	-	TRBJ1-5	CATSRDPGWDQPQHF	TGTGCCACCAGCAGAGATCCAGGGTGGGATCAGCCCCAGCATTTT
TRBV2	-	-	TRBJ1-1	CASSEEGTAGAFF	TGTGCCAGCAGTGAAGAGGGGACCGCTGGGGCTTTCTTT
TRBV7-9	-	-	TRBJ1-1	CASSQIGGGNTEAFF	TGTGCCAGCAGCCAGATAGGGGGTGGTAACACTGAAGCTTTCTTT
TRBV6-4	-	few	TRBJ1-5	CASSDPRDSNQPQHF	TGTGCCAGCAGTGACCCCAGGGATAGCAATCAGCCCCAGCATTTT
TRBV6-5	-	-	TRBJ2-5	CASRKRTRWQETQYF	TGTGCCAGCAGAAAGAGGACGAGGTGGCAAGAGACCCAGTACTTC
TRBV6-4	-	-	TRBJ2-1	CASSDSHNEQFF	TGTGCCAGCAGTGACTCGCACAATGAGCAGTTCTTC
TRBV19	-	-	TRBJ2-7	CASSLVKNEQYF	TGTGCCAGTAGCCTGGTGAAGAACGAGCAGTACTTC
TRBV2	-	-	TRBJ2-5	CASTGQGRDETQYF	TGTGCCAGCACGGGGCAGGGGAGGGACGAGACCCAGTACTTC
TRBV5-4	-	few	TRBJ1-2	CASSLTGQRHGYTF	TGTGCCAGCAGCTTGACAGGCCAAAGACATGGCTACACCTTC
TRBV9	-	once	TRBJ1-1	CASSEVGDINPEAFF	TGTGCCAGCAGCGAGGTAGGGGACATCAACCCTGAAGCTTTCTTT